This T cell receptor (beta chain) is from a study of blood T cell repertoires in COVID-19 (dated by TCRdb to the early 2020s). Broadly, across the study: Collaborator samples came from the United States, Italy and Spain and covered acute and convalescent phases of COVID-19. A de-identified subject ID, COVID-19 status, age in years and sex were almost always included in the sample metadata. A freely available public database, intended as a resource for researchers studying the immune response to SARS-CoV-2, is where the repertoires were released. Samples came from the ongoing ImmuneRACE study (first 160 participants) plus 1,254 subjects from 6 global collaborators. The prospective study material was composed of cDNA or gDNA derived from T cells, B-cell-depleted T cells, or PBMCs. The dataset comprised deeply sampled blood TCRbeta repertoires from subjects exposed to, actively infected with, or recovered from COVID-19. Where available, HLA class I and class II types were obtained from metadata supplied by the sample provider rather than from assay-based typing. Broader findings and caveats from the paper: How much clinical and demographic metadata was included differed by source and by participant, and the metadata was provided uncurated.

Ends trimmed: V by 4 bases, J by 7 bases; bases unmatched to a gene: 18. The CDR3 covers 18 residues, taking in both the cysteine and the phenylalanine. Of all the DNA, just the CDR3 is kept, 54 bases in frame from base 1. For CDR1 and CDR2, the germline V gene lists SGHTA and FQGNSA. Enrolling through a virtual design, the prospective study's participants ranged in age from roughly 18 to 100 years and lived across approximately 25 United States geographic areas. To assign participants to cohorts, the prospective study relied on clinical history that participants themselves reported in a screening survey and a study questionnaire. ImmuneRACE Cohort 3 recovered participants were defined by two consecutive negative NP/OP PCR tests, healthcare professional clearance, or symptom resolution. In the prospective study, whole blood, serum and a nasopharyngeal or oropharyngeal swab were collected from each participant by mobile phlebotomists. Over a roughly 2-month period, participants in the prospective study had the option of providing additional blood draws and questionnaires. Before DNA extraction, blood samples from the prospective study were shipped at room temperature or frozen.

TCRbeta CDR3 regions were amplified from genomic DNA by means of the immunoSEQ Assay, a bias-controlled multiplex PCR. Per the original workflow: Nucleated cell counts per sample were estimated from amplification of reference gene primers within the assay. To quantify the absolute abundance of each unique TCRbeta CDR3 rearrangement, sequence reads were collapsed and filtered. Productive Simpson clonality was computed per sample as the square root of Simpson's diversity index over productive rearrangements. Drawn from immuneACCESS, this table holds only the in-frame rearrangements with V and J called that TCRdb kept. Clones are partly lost; checked studies trace under half to an unresolved V gene and leave the rest unexplained. V, J and clone size are those of that table, while D and trimming were read from the DNA. For this sample the table gives around 300,000 clones, of which about 87% were detected only once. The ten top clones hold 2.5% to 3% of the sample.

Worth noting for this clone: Its antigen is unknown. No base quality information exists; no much larger clone differs at one position.

Sequencing input: PBMCs or T cells enriched from blood (not recorded which). The V and J genes are TRBV7-2 and TRBJ2-1; 8 nucleotides in the junction match TRBD2. The receptor was derived from a woman between 45 and 60 years old who had recovered from COVID-19. The DNA sequence follows: TGTGCCAGCAGCTCCCAACTAGCGGTTCTCGTAGGAGGGAATGAGCAGTTCTTC. Translation gives CASSSQLAVLVGGNEQFF.